This T cell receptor beta chain was obtained from a study of tumor T cells in aggressive B-cell lymphoma. The method was immunoSEQ multiplex PCR; TCRdb's version includes in-frame clones alone and lacks a portion of them. The data hold 250 to 350 clones, with about three quarters observed a single time. The CDR3 is made up of 16 amino acids. V dropped 6 bases and J dropped 5 bases, with 22 bases sitting between them. The V gene's germline CDR1 is MNHEY and CDR2 SMNVEV (reference sequence). The receptor's source is an adult with diffuse large B cell lymphoma. The V and J genes are TRBV27 and TRBJ2-5; tentatively, D is TRBD2 (7 bases). Sequences were obtained from tumor tissue. The CDR3: CASRKEGGGRGETQYF. CDR3 nucleotides: TGTGCCAGCAGGAAAGAAGGGGGGGGGCGGGGGGAGACCCAGTACTTC.